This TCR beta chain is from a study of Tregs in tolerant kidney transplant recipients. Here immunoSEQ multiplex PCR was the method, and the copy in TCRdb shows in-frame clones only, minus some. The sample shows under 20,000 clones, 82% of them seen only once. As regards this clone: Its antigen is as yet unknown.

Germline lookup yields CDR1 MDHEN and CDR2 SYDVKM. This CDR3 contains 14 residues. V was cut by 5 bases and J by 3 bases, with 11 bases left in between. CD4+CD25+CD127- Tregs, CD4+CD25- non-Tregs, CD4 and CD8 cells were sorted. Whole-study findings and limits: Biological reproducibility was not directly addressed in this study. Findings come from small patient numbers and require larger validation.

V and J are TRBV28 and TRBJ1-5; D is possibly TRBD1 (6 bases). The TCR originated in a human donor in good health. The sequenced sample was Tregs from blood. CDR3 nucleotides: TGTGCCAGCAGTCGAGGGGGATCCAATCAGCCCCAGCATTTT. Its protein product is CASSRGGSNQPQHF.